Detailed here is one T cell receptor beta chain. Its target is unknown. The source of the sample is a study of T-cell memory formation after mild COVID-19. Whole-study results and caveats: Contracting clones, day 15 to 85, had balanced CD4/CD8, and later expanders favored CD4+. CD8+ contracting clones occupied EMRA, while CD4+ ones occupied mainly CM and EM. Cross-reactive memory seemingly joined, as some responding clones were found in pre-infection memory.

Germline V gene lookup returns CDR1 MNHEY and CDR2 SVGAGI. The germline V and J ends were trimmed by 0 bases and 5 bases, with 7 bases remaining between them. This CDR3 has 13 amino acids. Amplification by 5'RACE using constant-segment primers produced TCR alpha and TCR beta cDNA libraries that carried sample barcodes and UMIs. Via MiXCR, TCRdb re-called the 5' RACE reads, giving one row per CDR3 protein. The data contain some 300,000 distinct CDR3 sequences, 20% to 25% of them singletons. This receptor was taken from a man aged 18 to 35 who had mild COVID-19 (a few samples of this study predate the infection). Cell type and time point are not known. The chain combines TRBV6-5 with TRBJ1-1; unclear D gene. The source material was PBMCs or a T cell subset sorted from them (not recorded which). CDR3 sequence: CASSYSPRTEAFF. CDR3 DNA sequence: TGTGCCAGCAGTTACTCGCCGAGGACTGAAGCTTTCTTT.